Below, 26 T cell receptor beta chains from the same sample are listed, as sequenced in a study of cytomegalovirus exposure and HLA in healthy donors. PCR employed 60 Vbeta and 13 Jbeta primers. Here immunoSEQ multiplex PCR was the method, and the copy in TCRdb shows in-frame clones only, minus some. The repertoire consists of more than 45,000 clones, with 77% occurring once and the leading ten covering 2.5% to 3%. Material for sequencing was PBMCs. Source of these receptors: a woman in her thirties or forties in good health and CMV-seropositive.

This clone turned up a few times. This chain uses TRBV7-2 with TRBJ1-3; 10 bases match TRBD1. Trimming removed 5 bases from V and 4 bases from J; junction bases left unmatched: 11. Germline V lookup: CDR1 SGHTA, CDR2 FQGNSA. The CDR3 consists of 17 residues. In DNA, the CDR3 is TGTGCCAGCAGCCGCCTCCGACAGGGGGCTAGGGGAAACACCATATATTTT. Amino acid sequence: CASSRLRQGARGNTIYF.

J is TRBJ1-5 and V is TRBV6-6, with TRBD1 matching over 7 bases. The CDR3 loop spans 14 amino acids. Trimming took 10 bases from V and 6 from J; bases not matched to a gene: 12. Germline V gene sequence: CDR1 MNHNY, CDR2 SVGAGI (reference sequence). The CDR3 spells CAIADRAESQPQHF. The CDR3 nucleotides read TGTGCCATCGCCGACAGGGCAGAGAGTCAGCCCCAGCATTTT.

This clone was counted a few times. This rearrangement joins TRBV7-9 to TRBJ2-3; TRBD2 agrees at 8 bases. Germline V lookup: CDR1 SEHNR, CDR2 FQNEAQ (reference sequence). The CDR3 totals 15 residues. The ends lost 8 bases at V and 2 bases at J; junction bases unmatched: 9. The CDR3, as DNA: TGTGCCAGCCGCTCGTCCGGGGGGGTCACAGATACGCAGTATTTT. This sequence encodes CASRSSGGVTDTQYF.

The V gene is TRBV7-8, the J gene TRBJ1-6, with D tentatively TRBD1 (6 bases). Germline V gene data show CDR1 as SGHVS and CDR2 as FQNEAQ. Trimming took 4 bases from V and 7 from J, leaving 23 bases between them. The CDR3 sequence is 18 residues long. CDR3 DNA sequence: TGTGCCAGCAGCTCTAGTGGGGGGGCAGGAGCGCCCAATTCACCCCTCCACTTT. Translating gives CASSSSGGAGAPNSPLHF. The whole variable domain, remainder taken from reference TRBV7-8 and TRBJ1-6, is GAGVSQSPRYKVAKRGQDVALRCDPISGHVSLFWYQQALGQGPEFLTYFQNEAQLDKSGLPSDRFFAERPEGSVSTLKIQRTQQEDSAVYLCASSSSGGAGAPNSPLHFGNGTRLTVT.

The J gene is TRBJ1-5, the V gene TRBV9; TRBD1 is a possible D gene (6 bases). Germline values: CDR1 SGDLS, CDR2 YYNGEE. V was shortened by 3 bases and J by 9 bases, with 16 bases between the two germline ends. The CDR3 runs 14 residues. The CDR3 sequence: CASSAYSQGTPQHF. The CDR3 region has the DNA TGTGCCAGCAGCGCGTACTCCCAGGGGACGCCCCAGCATTTT.

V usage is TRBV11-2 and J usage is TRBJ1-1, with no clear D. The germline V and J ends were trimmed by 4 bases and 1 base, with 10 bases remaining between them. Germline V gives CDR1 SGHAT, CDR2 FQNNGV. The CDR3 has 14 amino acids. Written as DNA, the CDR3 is TGTGCCAGCAGCTCGTCCTTTTCGAACACTGAAGCTTTCTTT. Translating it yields CASSSSFSNTEAFF.

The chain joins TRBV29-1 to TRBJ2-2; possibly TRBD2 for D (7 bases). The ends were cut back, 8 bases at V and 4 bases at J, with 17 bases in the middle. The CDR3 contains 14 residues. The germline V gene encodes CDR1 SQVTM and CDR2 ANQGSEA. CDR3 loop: CSTRGARSTGELFF. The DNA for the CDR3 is TGCAGCACCCGGGGGGCCCGGTCCACCGGGGAGCTGTTTTTT.

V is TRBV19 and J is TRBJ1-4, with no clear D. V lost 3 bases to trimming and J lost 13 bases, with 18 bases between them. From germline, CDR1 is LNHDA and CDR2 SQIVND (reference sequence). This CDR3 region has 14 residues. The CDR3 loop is CASSIPGPPLGLFF. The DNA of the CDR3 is TGTGCCAGTAGTATCCCGGGTCCCCCCTTAGGACTGTTTTTT.

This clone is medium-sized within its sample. CDR3 amino acids: CASSLGQGWNEQFF. As DNA, the CDR3 is TGTGCCAGCAGCTTAGGACAGGGTTGGAATGAGCAGTTCTTC. The V and J genes are TRBV7-9 and TRBJ2-1; 7 positions agree with TRBD1. V gave up 1 base and J gave up 7 bases; unmatched junction bases: 4. CDR1 and CDR2 from the germline V gene are SEHNR and FQNEAQ (reference sequence). The CDR3 has 14 residues. Full variable domain (missing parts from reference TRBV7-9 and TRBJ2-1): DTGVSQNPRHKITKRGQNVTFRCDPISEHNRLYWYRQTLGQGPEFLTYFQNEAQLEKSRLLSDRFSAERPKGSFSTLEIQRTEQGDSAMYLCASSLGQGWNEQFFGPGTRLTVL.

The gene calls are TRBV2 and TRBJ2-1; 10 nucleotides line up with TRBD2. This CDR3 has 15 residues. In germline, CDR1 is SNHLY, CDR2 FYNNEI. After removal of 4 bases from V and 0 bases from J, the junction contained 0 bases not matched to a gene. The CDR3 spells CASSVAGGSYNEQFF. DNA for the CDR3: TGTGCCAGCAGTGTAGCGGGAGGCTCCTACAATGAGCAGTTCTTC.

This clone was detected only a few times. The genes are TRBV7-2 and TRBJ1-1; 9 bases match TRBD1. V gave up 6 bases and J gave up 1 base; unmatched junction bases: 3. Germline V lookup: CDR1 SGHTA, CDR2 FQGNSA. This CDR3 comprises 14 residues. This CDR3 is CASSRGQGNTEAFF. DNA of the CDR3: TGTGCCAGCAGTCGGGGACAGGGGAACACTGAAGCTTTCTTT.

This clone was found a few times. Here the CDR3 reads CASPSGTYEQYF. CDR3 bases: TGTGCCAGTCCAAGCGGAACCTACGAGCAGTACTTC. The chain is built from TRBV28 and TRBJ2-5, with D possibly being TRBD2 (5 bases). The end of the DNA fits TRBJ2-7 better, so the J call may be wrong. Germline V gives CDR1 MDHEN, CDR2 SYDVKM. The CDR3 is made up of 12 amino acids.

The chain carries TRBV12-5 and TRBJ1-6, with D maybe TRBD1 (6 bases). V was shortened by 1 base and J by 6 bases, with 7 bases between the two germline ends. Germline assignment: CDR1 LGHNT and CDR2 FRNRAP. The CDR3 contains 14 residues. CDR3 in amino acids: CASGLEQGNSPLHF. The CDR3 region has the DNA TGTGCTAGTGGTTTGGAACAGGGTAATTCACCCCTCCACTTT.

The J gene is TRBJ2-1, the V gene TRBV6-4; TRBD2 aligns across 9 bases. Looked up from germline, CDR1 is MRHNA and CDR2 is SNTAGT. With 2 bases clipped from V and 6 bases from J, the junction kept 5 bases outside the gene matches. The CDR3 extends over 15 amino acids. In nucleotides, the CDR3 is TGTGCCAGCAGTGACAGGCGGGGGGGCATCAATGAGCAGTTCTTC. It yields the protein CASSDRRGGINEQFF.

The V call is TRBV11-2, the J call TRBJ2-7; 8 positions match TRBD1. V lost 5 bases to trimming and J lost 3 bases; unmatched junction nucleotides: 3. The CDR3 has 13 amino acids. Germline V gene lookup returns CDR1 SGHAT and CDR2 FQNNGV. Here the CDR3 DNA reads TGTGCCAGCAGCCGCGACAGGGGCTACGAGCAGTACTTC. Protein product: CASSRDRGYEQYF.

The CDR3 sequence: CASSRGQNKNIQYF. The CDR3 DNA sequence: TGCGCCAGCAGTCGAGGACAGAACAAAAACATTCAGTACTTC. The V and J genes are TRBV23-1 and TRBJ2-4; tentative D call: TRBD1 (6 bases). TRBV23-1 is annotated as an ORF whose role is uncertain. CDR3 size: 14 residues. V lost 4 bases, J lost 3 bases, and 10 bases lay in between.

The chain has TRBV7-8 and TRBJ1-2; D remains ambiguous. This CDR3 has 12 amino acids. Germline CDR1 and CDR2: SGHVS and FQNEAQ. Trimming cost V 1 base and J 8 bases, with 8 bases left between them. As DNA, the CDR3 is TGTGCCAGCAGCTTAGTCGGGGAGGGCTACACCTTC. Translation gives CASSLVGEGYTF.

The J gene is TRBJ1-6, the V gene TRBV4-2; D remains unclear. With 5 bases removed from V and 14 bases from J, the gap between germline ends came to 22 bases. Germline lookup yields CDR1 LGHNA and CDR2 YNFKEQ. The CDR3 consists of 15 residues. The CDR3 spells CASSERTAQVSALHF. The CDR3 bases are TGTGCCAGCAGCGAGAGGACTGCTCAGGTTTCCGCCCTCCACTTT.

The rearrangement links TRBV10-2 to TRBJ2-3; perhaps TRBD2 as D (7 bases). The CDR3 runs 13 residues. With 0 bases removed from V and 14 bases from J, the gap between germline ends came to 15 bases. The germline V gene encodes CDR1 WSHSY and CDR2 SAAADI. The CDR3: CASSESGGGPRYF. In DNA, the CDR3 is TGCGCCAGCAGTGAGTCAGGCGGGGGCCCGAGGTATTTT.

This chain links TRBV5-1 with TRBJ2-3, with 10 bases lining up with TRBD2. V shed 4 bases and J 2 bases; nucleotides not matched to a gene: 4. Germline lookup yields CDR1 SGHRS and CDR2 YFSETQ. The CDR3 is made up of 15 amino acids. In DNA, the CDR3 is TGCGCCAGCAGCCGCGGACTAGCGGTCACAGATACGCAGTATTTT. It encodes CASSRGLAVTDTQYF.

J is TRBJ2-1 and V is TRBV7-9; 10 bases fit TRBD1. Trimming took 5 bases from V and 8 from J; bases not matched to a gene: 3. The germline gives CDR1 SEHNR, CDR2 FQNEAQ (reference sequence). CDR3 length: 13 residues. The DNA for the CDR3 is TGTGCCAGCAGCCAGGACAGGGGGGATGAGCAGTTCTTC. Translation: CASSQDRGDEQFF. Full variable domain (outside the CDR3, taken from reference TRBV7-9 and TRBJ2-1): DTGVSQNPRHKITKRGQNVTFRCDPISEHNRLYWYRQTLGQGPEFLTYFQNEAQLEKSRLLSDRFSAERPKGSFSTLEIQRTEQGDSAMYLCASSQDRGDEQFFGPGTRLTVL.

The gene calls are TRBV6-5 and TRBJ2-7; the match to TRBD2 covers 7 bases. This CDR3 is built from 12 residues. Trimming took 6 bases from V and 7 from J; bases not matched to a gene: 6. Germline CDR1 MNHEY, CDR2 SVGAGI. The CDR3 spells CASSWAGGEQYF. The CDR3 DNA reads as TGTGCCAGCAGCTGGGCCGGGGGGGAGCAGTACTTC.

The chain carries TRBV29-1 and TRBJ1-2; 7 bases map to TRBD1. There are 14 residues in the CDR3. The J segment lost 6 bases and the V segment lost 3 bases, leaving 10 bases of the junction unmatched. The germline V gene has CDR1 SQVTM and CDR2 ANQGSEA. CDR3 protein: CSVDHGQDVDGYTF. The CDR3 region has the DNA TGCAGCGTTGATCACGGACAGGACGTTGATGGCTACACCTTC.

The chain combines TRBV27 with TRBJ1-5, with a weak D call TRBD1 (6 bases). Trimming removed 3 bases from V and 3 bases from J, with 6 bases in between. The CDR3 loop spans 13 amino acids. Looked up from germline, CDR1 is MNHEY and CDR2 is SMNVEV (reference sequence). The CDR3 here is CASSLGANQPQHF. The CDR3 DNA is TGTGCCAGCAGTTTGGGGGCCAATCAGCCCCAGCATTTT.

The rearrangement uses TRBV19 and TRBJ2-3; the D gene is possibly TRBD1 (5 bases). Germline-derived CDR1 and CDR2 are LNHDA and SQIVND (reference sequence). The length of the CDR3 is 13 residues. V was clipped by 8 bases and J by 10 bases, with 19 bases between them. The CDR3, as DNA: TGTGCCAGTGCCTTTGGGGCGCTCAAGGCGCAGTATTTT. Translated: CASAFGALKAQYF.

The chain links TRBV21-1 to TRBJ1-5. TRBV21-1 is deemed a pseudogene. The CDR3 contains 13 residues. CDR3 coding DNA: TGTGCCAGCAGCTTTACGGAGAACCAGCCCCAGCATTTT. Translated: CASSFTENQPQHF.